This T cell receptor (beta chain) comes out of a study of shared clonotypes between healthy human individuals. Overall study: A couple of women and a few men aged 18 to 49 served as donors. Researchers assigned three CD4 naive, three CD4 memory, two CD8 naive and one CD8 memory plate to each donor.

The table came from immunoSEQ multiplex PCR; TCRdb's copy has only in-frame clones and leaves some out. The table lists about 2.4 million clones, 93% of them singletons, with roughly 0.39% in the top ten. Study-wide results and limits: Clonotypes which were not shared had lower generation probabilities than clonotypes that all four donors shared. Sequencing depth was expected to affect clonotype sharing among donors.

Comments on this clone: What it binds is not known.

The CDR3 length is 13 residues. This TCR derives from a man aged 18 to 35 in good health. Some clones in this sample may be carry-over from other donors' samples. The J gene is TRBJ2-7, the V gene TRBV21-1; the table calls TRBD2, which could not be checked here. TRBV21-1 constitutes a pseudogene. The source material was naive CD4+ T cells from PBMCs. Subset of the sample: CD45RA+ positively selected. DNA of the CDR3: TGTGCCAGGACGGGCCCCGGGGCCTACGAGCAGTACTTC. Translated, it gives CARTGPGAYEQYF.